This entry describes one T cell receptor beta chain. Trimming took 2 bases from V and 3 from J; bases not matched to a gene: 5. This CDR3 has 17 amino acids. In germline, CDR1 is SNHLY, CDR2 FYNNEI. This entry belongs to a study of blood T cell repertoires in COVID-19. Study at large: From the United States, Italy and Spain came samples of acute and convalescent COVID-19.

Sequenced by immunoSEQ multiplex PCR; TCRdb stores in-frame clones only, minus some. The sample consists of about 89,000 clones, about 80% of them appearing once. The receptor's source is a woman older than 75 with acute or convalescent COVID-19. This chain links TRBV2 with TRBJ1-4; 11 bases agree with TRBD1. The material sequenced was peripheral blood. The CDR3 coding sequence is TGTGCCAGCAGTGAAAGAGGACAGGGGGCTCCTAATGAAAAACTGTTTTTT. The encoded protein is CASSERGQGAPNEKLFF.